These 30 T cell receptor beta chains came from one sample sequenced in a study of T cell responses to AZD1222 COVID-19 vaccine (dated by TCRdb to the early 2020s). The time point tag for this specimen amounts to: baseline before first vaccination. Library creation used the immunoSEQ multiplex PCR assay. The table was pulled from immuneACCESS by TCRdb, which kept in-frame rearrangements only. Such tables lose some clones; where checked, under half of the loss comes from unresolved V genes, and the rest has no known cause. This sample is represented by about 85,000 clones; around 90% of them were singletons. The leading ten clones occupy approximately 15% of the sample. This sample comprised peripheral blood, obtained on day 0 of AZD1222 vaccination. The receptors here all came from an adult in good health.

The rearrangement links TRBV18 to TRBJ1-2; 8 positions agree with TRBD1. There are 15 residues in the CDR3. V gave up 6 bases and J gave up 3 bases; unmatched junction bases: 9. The germline V gene has CDR1 KGHSH and CDR2 LQKENI. The CDR3: CASSLRQGPDYGYTF. CDR3 nucleotides: TGTGCCAGCTCTCTTCGACAGGGGCCGGACTATGGCTACACCTTC.

V usage is TRBV9 and J usage is TRBJ1-2; D is possibly TRBD1 (5 bases). This CDR3 is 18 amino acids long. Germline CDR1 reads SGDLS; CDR2 reads YYNGEE. V was cut by 7 bases and J by 1 base, with 26 bases left in between. The CDR3 nucleotides are TGTGCCAGCGGTATCAGCCGGGACCCCGATAGCCTTAACTATGGCTACACCTTC. Protein: CASGISRDPDSLNYGYTF. Full variable domain (remainder filled in from reference TRBV9 and TRBJ1-2): DSGVTQTPKHLITATGQRVTLRCSPRSGDLSVYWYQQSLDQGLQFLIQYYNGEERAKGNILERFSAQQFPDLHSELNLSSLELGDSALYFCASGISRDPDSLNYGYTFGSGTRLTVV.

This chain uses TRBV3-1 (or the pseudogene TRBV3-2) with TRBJ2-5; D gene ambiguous. This CDR3 has 11 residues. V lost 4 bases, J lost 7 bases, and 7 bases lay in between. The germline V gene encodes CDR1 LGHDT and CDR2 YNNKEL (reference sequence). The CDR3 is CASSPDGTQYF. The CDR3 coding sequence is TGTGCCAGCAGCCCGGACGGGACCCAGTACTTC.

This clone has just one count. The chain carries TRBV3-1 (or the pseudogene TRBV3-2) and TRBJ1-1; TRBD1 might be the D (5 bases). Trimming took 1 base from V and 3 from J, leaving 12 bases between them. The germline CDR1 and CDR2 sequences are LGHDT and YNNKEL (reference sequence). CDR3 length: 15 residues. In DNA, the CDR3 is TGTGCCAGCAGCCAAGCGCAGGGTGGGCACACTGAAGCTTTCTTT. Amino acid sequence: CASSQAQGGHTEAFF.

This clone appeared a single time. The J gene is TRBJ2-7, the V gene TRBV12-5; D might be TRBD1 (6 bases). The CDR3 loop spans 14 amino acids. Trimming stripped 7 bases from V and 7 bases from J, with 20 bases between. Germline assignment: CDR1 LGHNT and CDR2 FRNRAP. The chain's CDR3 is CASELAGALGEQYF. CDR3 DNA sequence: TGTGCTAGTGAATTAGCAGGGGCGCTGGGGGAGCAGTACTTC.

V gene TRBV24-1 combines with J gene TRBJ2-1; D gene uncertain. The germline CDR1 and CDR2 sequences are KGHDR and SFDVKD. V dropped 3 bases and J dropped 7 bases, with 6 bases sitting between them. This CDR3 comprises 12 residues. The CDR3 sequence: CATSDELNEQFF. The CDR3 region has the DNA TGTGCCACCAGTGATGAGCTGAATGAGCAGTTCTTC.

This chain's CDR3 is CASSPRQSNEKLFF. The CDR3 DNA sequence: TGTGCCAGCTCACCGAGGCAATCTAATGAAAAACTGTTTTTT. The V gene is TRBV18, the J gene TRBJ1-4; D uncertain. The CDR3 is 14 amino acids. CDR1 and CDR2 from the germline V gene are KGHSH and LQKENI. Trimming removed 3 bases at V and 3 bases at J, with 8 bases between.

The chain links TRBV5-4 to TRBJ2-5; tentative D call: TRBD2 (5 bases). This CDR3 region has 16 residues. The V gene's germline CDR1 is SGHNT and CDR2 YYREEE (reference sequence). V lost 3 bases to trimming and J lost 3 bases, with 18 bases between them. The CDR3 bases are TGTGCCAGCAGCTCTGGACCGGCGCGGACTGAAGAGACCCAGTACTTC. Its translation: CASSSGPARTEETQYF.

This clone occurred once. The rearrangement links TRBV6-5 to TRBJ1-1; perhaps TRBD1 as D (6 bases). CDR1 and CDR2 from the germline V gene are MNHEY and SVGAGI. Trimming left V 6 bases short and J 2 bases short, with 13 bases between. The CDR3 sequence is 14 residues long. CDR3 amino acids: CASSFQGTNTEAFF. In nucleotides, the CDR3 is TGTGCCAGCAGCTTCCAGGGGACCAACACTGAAGCTTTCTTT.

This clone was observed a few times. V gene TRBV6-5 combines with J gene TRBJ1-5, with D tentatively TRBD1 (6 bases). V was pared by 7 bases and J by 4 bases, with 14 bases between. CDR1 and CDR2 from the germline V gene are MNHEY and SVGAGI. The CDR3 contains 14 residues. CDR3 DNA: TGTGCCAGCATAACGACAGGCGGTAATCAGCCCCAGCATTTT. It encodes CASITTGGNQPQHF.

The rearrangement uses TRBV14 and TRBJ2-1; 7 positions agree with TRBD1. Trimming took 6 bases from V and 14 from J; bases not matched to a gene: 13. Germline V CDR1 and CDR2: SGHDN, FVKESK. This CDR3 region has 13 residues. The CDR3 nucleotides are TGTGCCAGCAGTCTAAACATACGGACAGGAGAGTTCTTC. Translation gives CASSLNIRTGEFF. Variable domain in full (rest from reference TRBV14 and TRBJ2-1): EAGVTQFPSHSVIEKGQTVTLRCDPISGHDNLYWYRRVMGKEIKFLLHFVKESKQDESGMPNNRFLAERTGGTYSTLKVQPAELEDSGVYFCASSLNIRTGEFFGPGTRLTVL.

The rearrangement links TRBV7-9 to TRBJ1-2, with a weak D call TRBD1 (5 bases). The V end was cut by 4 bases, the J end by 5 bases, with 14 bases between. This CDR3 comprises 14 residues. CDR1 is SEHNR, CDR2 FQNEAQ, per germline (reference sequence). DNA for the CDR3: TGTGCCAGCAGCTCAGTGGGGGGGTCGTATGGCTACACCTTC. Encoded protein: CASSSVGGSYGYTF.

V and J are TRBV7-8 and TRBJ2-1; 8 nucleotides align to TRBD2. Losses at the gene ends were 1 base for V and 9 bases for J; bases not matched to a gene: 2. CDR1 and CDR2 (germline): SGHVS, FQNEAQ. This CDR3 is 13 amino acids long. CDR3 region: CASSLGLALEQFF. The CDR3 DNA is TGTGCCAGCAGCTTAGGACTAGCGCTTGAGCAGTTCTTC.

The rearrangement links TRBV6-5 to TRBJ1-5; possible D gene TRBD1, 6 bases. Germline CDR1 MNHEY, CDR2 SVGAGI. The CDR3 runs 15 residues. Trimming left V 8 bases short and J 0 bases short, with 14 bases between. CDR3 residues: CASLGQPYSNQPQHF. The DNA for the CDR3 is TGTGCCAGCTTAGGACAGCCGTATAGCAATCAGCCCCAGCATTTT.

J is TRBJ2-1 and V is TRBV6-5; maybe TRBD2 (5 bases). The CDR3 extends over 14 amino acids. The germline V gene has CDR1 MNHEY and CDR2 SVGAGI. V was pared by 10 bases and J by 0 bases, with 13 bases between. The CDR3 nucleotides read TGTGCCACCTACCCAGGAGGCTCCTACAATGAGCAGTTCTTC. Amino acid sequence: CATYPGGSYNEQFF.

The chain combines TRBV27 with TRBJ2-6; D is unclear. V lost 4 bases to trimming and J lost 0 bases, with 1 base between them. This CDR3 has 13 amino acids. Germline CDR1 is MNHEY and CDR2 is SMNVEV (reference sequence). CDR3 in DNA: TGTGCCAGCAGTTCCTCTGGGGCCAACGTCCTGACTTTC. Translating it yields CASSSSGANVLTF.

The chain uses TRBV24-1 and TRBJ2-3; D is unclear. V dropped 1 base and J dropped 0 bases, with 10 bases sitting between them. The CDR3 covers 16 residues. Germline assignment: CDR1 KGHDR and CDR2 SFDVKD. This CDR3 is CATSDFSGPSTDTQYF. As DNA, the CDR3 is TGTGCCACCAGTGATTTTTCAGGCCCTAGCACAGATACGCAGTATTTT.

This clone has just one count. The chain links TRBV7-6 to TRBJ2-3; perhaps D is TRBD1 or TRBD2 (6 bases each). Trimming took off 2 bases at V and 2 bases at J, with 11 bases between the two ends. This CDR3 has 15 residues. Per germline, CDR1 SGHVS and CDR2 FNYEAQ. DNA for the CDR3: TGTGCCAGCAGCTTAAAGGGGGGAGTCACAGATACGCAGTATTTT. Translation: CASSLKGGVTDTQYF.

The chain uses TRBV19 and TRBJ1-1, with a possible D match to TRBD1 (6 bases). The germline V and J ends were trimmed by 4 bases and 2 bases, with 17 bases remaining between them. CDR1 LNHDA and CDR2 SQIVND come from the germline V gene (reference sequence). The length of the CDR3 is 16 residues. The CDR3 DNA follows: TGTGCCAGTAGTAAAACAGGGACGCCTATAAACACTGAAGCTTTCTTT. This encodes CASSKTGTPINTEAFF. Combining the CDR3 with reference TRBV19 and TRBJ1-1 gives the whole variable domain DGGITQSPKYLFRKEGQNVTLSCEQNLNHDAMYWYRQDPGQGLRLIYYSQIVNDFQKGDIAEGYSVSREKKESFPLTVTSAQKNPTAFYLCASSKTGTPINTEAFFGQGTRLTVV.

This clone was detected only a few times. The chain carries TRBV7-9 and TRBJ2-7, with D tentatively TRBD1 or TRBD2 (5 bases each). CDR3 length equals 16 residues. CDR1 and CDR2 from the germline V gene are SEHNR and FQNEAQ (reference sequence). The V and J ends lost 5 bases and 2 bases respectively, with 19 bases between them. In DNA form, the CDR3 reads TGTGCCAGCAGCCGGGACCGCTCTTGGATAACCTACGAGCAGTACTTC. Its translation: CASSRDRSWITYEQYF.

The CDR3 coding sequence is TGCGCCAGCAGCTTGGACACTGAAGCTTTCTTT. This translates into CASSLDTEAFF. The chain uses TRBV5-1 and TRBJ1-1; no reliable D call. Trimming cost V 0 bases and J 3 bases, with 0 bases left between them. CDR3 size: 11 residues. Germline assignment: CDR1 SGHRS and CDR2 YFSETQ.

The rearrangement uses TRBV5-4 and TRBJ1-1; weak D call: TRBD1 (6 bases). Trimming cost V 2 bases and J 0 bases, with 11 bases left between them. The germline V gene has CDR1 SGHNT and CDR2 YYREEE (reference sequence). The CDR3 spans 15 residues. The CDR3: CASSFFDRMNTEAFF. CDR3 coding DNA: TGTGCCAGCAGCTTCTTCGACAGGATGAACACTGAAGCTTTCTTT.

V usage is TRBV6-4 and J usage is TRBJ1-2, with D possibly matching TRBD1 (5 bases). The germline V gene encodes CDR1 MRHNA and CDR2 SNTAGT. V was shortened by 5 bases and J by 8 bases, with 15 bases between the two germline ends. The CDR3 has 13 residues. CDR3 coding DNA: TGTGCCAGCAGTCGGGACCTCGGGGACGGCTACACCTTC. Translation: CASSRDLGDGYTF.

The rearrangement joins TRBV5-1 to TRBJ2-6; tentatively, D is TRBD1 (6 bases). CDR3 length equals 18 residues. CDR1 and CDR2 from the germline V gene are SGHRS and YFSETQ. Trimming shortened V by 1 base and J by 2 bases, and 16 bases separated the two germline ends. CDR3 residues: CASSLQAQGKAGANVLTF. CDR3 coding DNA: TGCGCCAGCAGCTTGCAAGCACAGGGAAAAGCTGGGGCCAACGTCCTGACTTTC.

This chain links TRBV5-4 with TRBJ1-5; 9 nucleotides agree with TRBD1. V trimming: 4 bases; J trimming: 0 bases; junction bases outside the gene matches: 8. This CDR3 spans 17 amino acids. CDR1 is SGHNT, CDR2 YYREEE, per germline (reference sequence). As DNA, the CDR3 is TGTGCCAGCAGCCAGAAGACAGGGGGAGATAGCAATCAGCCCCAGCATTTT. This sequence encodes CASSQKTGGDSNQPQHF.

The chain is built from TRBV5-5 and TRBJ1-3; 7 bases match TRBD1. V dropped 2 bases and J dropped 3; count of bases not matched to a gene: 5. Germline CDR1 reads SGHKS; CDR2 reads YYEKEE (reference sequence). The CDR3 is 15 amino acids. The CDR3 sequence is CASSLLGGGGNTIYF. CDR3 DNA sequence: TGTGCCAGCAGCTTATTAGGGGGCGGTGGAAACACCATATATTTT.

The count of this clone is one. V and J are TRBV5-1 and TRBJ1-1; D ambiguous. Trimming removed 4 bases from V and 7 bases from J, with 14 bases in between. CDR1 SGHRS and CDR2 YFSETQ come from the germline V gene. CDR3 length equals 13 residues. In DNA form, the CDR3 reads TGCGCCAGCAGCCGGGCCGAACTCCGTGAAGCTTTCTTT. Translated: CASSRAELREAFF.

This chain connects TRBV11-1 to TRBJ2-7; TRBD2 might be the D (6 bases). Germline V gene sequence: CDR1 SGHAT, CDR2 FQDESV (reference sequence). V lost 1 base and J 1 base, leaving 8 bases between the germline ends. The CDR3 is 14 residues long. This CDR3 is CASSLGRVSYEQYF. The CDR3 nucleotides are TGTGCCAGCAGCTTAGGGAGGGTTTCCTACGAGCAGTACTTC.

J is TRBJ2-7 and V is TRBV15; no definite D call. This CDR3 spans 15 amino acids. Germline-derived CDR1 and CDR2 are LNHNV and YYDKDF (reference sequence). Trimming stripped 0 bases from V and 0 bases from J, with 9 bases between. DNA for the CDR3: TGTGCCACCAGCAGAGATCAGACTCACTCCTACGAGCAGTACTTC. It encodes CATSRDQTHSYEQYF.

This chain uses TRBV11-2 with TRBJ1-4; 7 positions agree with TRBD1. Germline V CDR1 and CDR2: SGHAT, FQNNGV. CDR3 length equals 15 residues. V was clipped by 4 bases and J by 5 bases; unmatched bases: 7. The CDR3 protein is CASSSRGRGNEKLFF. DNA of the CDR3: TGTGCCAGCAGCTCCAGGGGGAGGGGCAATGAAAAACTGTTTTTT.